Presented here are 17 T cell receptor beta chains from one specimen sequenced in a study of T cell responses to AZD1222 COVID-19 vaccine (dated by TCRdb to about 2021). This specimen's time point label, per the study, means: baseline before first vaccination. The receptor library was made with the immunoSEQ multiplex PCR assay. What TCRdb holds here is the immuneACCESS table cut down to in-frame rearrangements. Part of the clones is not present; checked against another copy, under half of the missing clones reflect an unresolved V gene, and the others are unexplained. This sample is represented by roughly 130,000 clones; over 90% of them were singletons. In total, the top ten clones hold 5.5% to 8% of the sample. Material: peripheral blood, obtained on day 0 of AZD1222 vaccination. The receptors derive from an adult in good health.

The V call is TRBV28, the J call TRBJ1-2; a weak D match, TRBD1 (6 bases). This CDR3 comprises 13 residues. Deletions cut 3 bases from V and 3 bases from J, with 8 bases between. The V gene's germline CDR1 is MDHEN and CDR2 SYDVKM. The CDR3 protein is CASSLRGDYGYTF. The CDR3 bases are TGTGCCAGCAGTTTGAGGGGGGACTATGGCTACACCTTC.

This clone was seen a single time. The chain combines TRBV13 with TRBJ2-7, with D possibly being TRBD1 (6 bases). The germline gives CDR1 PRHDT, CDR2 FYEKMQ (reference sequence). The V end lost 5 bases, the J end lost 2 bases, and 13 bases lay between the germline ends. The CDR3 runs 14 residues. DNA of the CDR3: TGTGCCAGCAGCCGCTTCGAGGGGGCCTACGAGCAGTACTTC. Its translation: CASSRFEGAYEQYF.

The chain joins TRBV6-5 to TRBJ1-2; D unresolved. V was shortened by 5 bases and J by 2 bases, with 12 bases between the two germline ends. Germline assignment: CDR1 MNHEY and CDR2 SVGAGI. The CDR3 spans 14 residues. The CDR3 is CASSNPQRNYGYTF. Here the CDR3 DNA reads TGTGCCAGCAGTAACCCGCAGCGGAACTATGGCTACACCTTC.

J is TRBJ1-4 and V is TRBV28; D is undetermined. Trimming cost V 7 bases and J 8 bases, with 14 bases left between them. The CDR3 covers 13 residues. CDR1 and CDR2 from the germline V gene are MDHEN and SYDVKM. The CDR3 sequence is CASMESDREKLFF. In DNA, the CDR3 is TGTGCCAGCATGGAATCAGATCGAGAAAAACTGTTTTTT.

The V and J genes are TRBV6-5 and TRBJ1-1; a weak D match, TRBD1 (5 bases). Trimming stripped 4 bases from V and 0 bases from J, with 9 bases between. Germline V lookup: CDR1 MNHEY, CDR2 SVGAGI. The CDR3 loop spans 14 amino acids. The CDR3 DNA follows: TGTGCCAGCAGTTTGGGACGCCTGAACACTGAAGCTTTCTTT. Translated: CASSLGRLNTEAFF.

The gene calls are TRBV10-3 and TRBJ2-1; D gene unclear. Looked up from germline, CDR1 is ENHRY and CDR2 is SYGVKD. This CDR3 has 17 residues. Trimming took off 0 bases at V and 0 bases at J, with 12 bases between the two ends. The CDR3 reads CAISESSAESSYNEQFF. The CDR3 nucleotides are TGTGCCATCAGTGAGTCGAGTGCGGAAAGCTCCTACAATGAGCAGTTCTTC.

This clone was counted between two and nine times. V gene TRBV7-8 combines with J gene TRBJ2-7, with D perhaps matching TRBD2 (6 bases). CDR1 and CDR2 from the germline V gene are SGHVS and FQNEAQ. V lost 4 bases to trimming and J lost 3 bases, with 25 bases between them. This CDR3 region has 18 residues. CDR3 bases: TGTGCCAGCAGCTATAACCCCTTTGGGGGGACCAATTTCTACGAGCAGTACTTC. It yields the protein CASSYNPFGGTNFYEQYF.

The gene calls are TRBV27 and TRBJ2-1; 14 bases map to TRBD2. After removal of 7 bases from V and 9 bases from J, the junction contained 20 bases not matched to a gene. This CDR3 is built from 19 residues. Germline V gene data show CDR1 as MNHEY and CDR2 as SMNVEV (reference sequence). Written as DNA, the CDR3 is TGTGCCAGCACTTCTTACGAGCATGGGACTAGCGGGAGAGGGGGTGAGCAGTTCTTC. Translating gives CASTSYEHGTSGRGGEQFF.

The J gene is TRBJ1-1, the V gene TRBV7-9; TRBD1 is a possible D gene (6 bases). The CDR3 runs to 15 residues. Germline lookup yields CDR1 SEHNR and CDR2 FQNEAQ (reference sequence). The V end lost 4 bases, the J end lost 1 base, and 13 bases lay between the germline ends. For the CDR3, the DNA is TGTGCCAGCAGCTCGCTTAGACAGGAGAACACTGAAGCTTTCTTT. This codes for CASSSLRQENTEAFF.

This chain joins TRBV16 and TRBJ2-7; TRBD2 matches at 14 bases. Germline V CDR1 and CDR2: KGHSY, FQNENV. The CDR3 extends over 20 amino acids. The junction had 13 bases not matched to a gene; V was cut back by 1 base and J by 2 bases. The CDR3 nucleotides read TGTGCCAGCAGCCAATTCCGGGTTAAGGGACTAGCGGGAGCCCCCTACGAGCAGTACTTC. Its protein is CASSQFRVKGLAGAPYEQYF.

The J gene is TRBJ2-5, the V gene TRBV7-2, with TRBD1 identical over 7 bases. Germline CDR1 and CDR2: SGHTA and FQGNSA. The ends lost 3 bases at V and 2 bases at J; junction bases unmatched: 6. The CDR3 loop spans 15 amino acids. CDR3 in DNA: TGTGCCAGCAGCTTGGGACCGGGACAGCAAGAGACCCAGTACTTC. It is translated as CASSLGPGQQETQYF.

The chain carries TRBV6-6 and TRBJ1-2, with 7 positions matching TRBD1. Germline loops: CDR1 MNHNY, CDR2 SVGAGI (reference sequence). The ends lost 2 bases at V and 6 bases at J; junction bases unmatched: 6. There are 14 residues in the CDR3. The CDR3 region is CASSYEGATNGYTF. In DNA form, the CDR3 reads TGTGCCAGCAGTTACGAGGGGGCGACGAATGGCTACACCTTC.

J is TRBJ1-3 and V is TRBV3-1 (or the pseudogene TRBV3-2), with D unclear. The ends were cut back, 4 bases at V and 4 bases at J, with 5 bases in the middle. CDR1 and CDR2 (germline): LGHDT, YNNKEL (reference sequence). The CDR3 sequence is 12 residues long. For the CDR3, the DNA is TGTGCCAGCAGCCGGGCAGGAAACACCATATATTTT. Translation: CASSRAGNTIYF.

J is TRBJ1-3 and V is TRBV5-4; a possible D gene is TRBD1 (6 bases). CDR1 SGHNT and CDR2 YYREEE come from the germline V gene (reference sequence). V lost 0 bases and J lost 4, with 14 bases in between. CDR3 length equals 16 residues. The CDR3 DNA reads TGTGCCAGCAGCTTGGGCAGGGGTACGTCCGGAAACACCATATATTTT. Translating gives CASSLGRGTSGNTIYF.

The chain employs TRBV2 and TRBJ1-1; 8 positions agree with TRBD1. The CDR3 consists of 13 residues. Germline CDR1 SNHLY, CDR2 FYNNEI. Trimming cost V 3 bases and J 8 bases; bases outside gene matches: 5. CDR3 nucleotides: TGTGCCAGCAGTGACTCGGGACAGGTGGAAGCTTTCTTT. Its translation: CASSDSGQVEAFF.

The chain has TRBV10-3 and TRBJ2-5; D is ambiguous. The CDR3 spans 12 residues. Germline assignment: CDR1 ENHRY and CDR2 SYGVKD. V was clipped by 2 bases and J by 4 bases, with 5 bases between them. CDR3 region: CAISETRETQYF. Written as DNA, the CDR3 is TGTGCCATCAGTGAGACGAGAGAGACCCAGTACTTC.

V is TRBV10-3 and J is TRBJ2-3; D remains ambiguous. Trimming took 0 bases from V and 3 from J, leaving 10 bases between them. CDR1 and CDR2 from the germline V gene are ENHRY and SYGVKD. This CDR3 is 15 amino acids long. CDR3 in DNA: TGTGCCATCAGTGAGTCCCCGAACCCTACAGATACGCAGTATTTT. As protein: CAISESPNPTDTQYF.